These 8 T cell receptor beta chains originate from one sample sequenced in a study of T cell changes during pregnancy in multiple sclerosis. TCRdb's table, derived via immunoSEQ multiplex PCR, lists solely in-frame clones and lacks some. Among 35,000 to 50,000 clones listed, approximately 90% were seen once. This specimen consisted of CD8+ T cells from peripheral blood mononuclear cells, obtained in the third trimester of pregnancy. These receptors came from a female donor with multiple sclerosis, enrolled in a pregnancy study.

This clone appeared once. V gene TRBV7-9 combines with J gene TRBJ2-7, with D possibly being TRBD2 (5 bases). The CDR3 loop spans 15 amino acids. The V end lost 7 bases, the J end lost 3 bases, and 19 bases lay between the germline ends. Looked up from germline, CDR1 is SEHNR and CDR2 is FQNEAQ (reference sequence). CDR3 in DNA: TGTGCCAGCACCACCCTTAGAGGGAGAGACTACGAGCAGTACTTC. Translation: CASTTLRGRDYEQYF.

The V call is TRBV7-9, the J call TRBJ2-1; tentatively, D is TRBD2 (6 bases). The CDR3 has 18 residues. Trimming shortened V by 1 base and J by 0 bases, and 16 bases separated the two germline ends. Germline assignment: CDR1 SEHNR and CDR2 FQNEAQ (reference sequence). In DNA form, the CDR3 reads TGTGCCAGCAGCTTAGGGTCGGAGGGAGTCCCCTCCTACAATGAGCAGTTCTTC. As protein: CASSLGSEGVPSYNEQFF.

DNA of the CDR3: TGTGCCAGCAGCCCCTCCGGGACAGGGGTTGCCGGGGAGCTGTTTTTT. This translates into CASSPSGTGVAGELFF. This sequence joins TRBV7-9 and TRBJ2-2; 10 bases agree with TRBD1. The CDR3 length is 16 residues. Germline lookup yields CDR1 SEHNR and CDR2 FQNEAQ (reference sequence). The V segment lost 5 bases and the J segment 6 bases; nucleotides outside the gene matches: 9.

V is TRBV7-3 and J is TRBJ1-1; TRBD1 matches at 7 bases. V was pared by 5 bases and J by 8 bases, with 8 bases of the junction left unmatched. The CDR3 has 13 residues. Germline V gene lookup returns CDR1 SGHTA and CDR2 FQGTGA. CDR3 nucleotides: TGTGCCAGCAGCCCCCAGGGGGGCGCGGAAGCTTTCTTT. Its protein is CASSPQGGAEAFF.

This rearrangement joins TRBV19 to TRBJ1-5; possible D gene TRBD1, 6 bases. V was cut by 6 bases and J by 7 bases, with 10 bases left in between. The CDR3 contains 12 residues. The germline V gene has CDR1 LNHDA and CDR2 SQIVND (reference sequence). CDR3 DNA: TGTGCCAGTAGACAGGGTTTGCAGCCCCAGCATTTT. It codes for CASRQGLQPQHF. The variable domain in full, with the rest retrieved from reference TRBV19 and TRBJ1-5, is DGGITQSPKYLFRKEGQNVTLSCEQNLNHDAMYWYRQDPGQGLRLIYYSQIVNDFQKGDIAEGYSVSREKKESFPLTVTSAQKNPTAFYLCASRQGLQPQHFGDGTRLSIL.

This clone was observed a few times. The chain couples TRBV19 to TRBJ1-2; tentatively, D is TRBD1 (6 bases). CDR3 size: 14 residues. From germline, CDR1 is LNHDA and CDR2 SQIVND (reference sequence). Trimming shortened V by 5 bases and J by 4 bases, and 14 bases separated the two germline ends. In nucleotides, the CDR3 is TGTGCCAGTAGTCCCGCAGGGGCCGGCTATGGCTACACCTTC. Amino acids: CASSPAGAGYGYTF.

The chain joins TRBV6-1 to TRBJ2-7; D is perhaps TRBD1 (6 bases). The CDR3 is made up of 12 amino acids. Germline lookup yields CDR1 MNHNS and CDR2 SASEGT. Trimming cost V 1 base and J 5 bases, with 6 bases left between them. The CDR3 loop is CASSEGGHEQYF. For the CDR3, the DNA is TGTGCCAGCAGTGAAGGGGGGCACGAGCAGTACTTC.

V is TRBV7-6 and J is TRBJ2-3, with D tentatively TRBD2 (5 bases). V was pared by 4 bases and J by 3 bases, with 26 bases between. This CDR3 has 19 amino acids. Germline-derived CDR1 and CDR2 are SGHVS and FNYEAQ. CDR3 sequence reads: CASSYLRGSRSPRTDTQYF. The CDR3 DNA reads TGTGCCAGCAGCTACCTTCGGGGAAGCCGATCCCCAAGAACAGATACGCAGTATTTT. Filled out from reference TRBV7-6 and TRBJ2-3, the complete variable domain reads GAGVSQSPRYKVTKRGQDVALRCDPISGHVSLYWYRQALGQGPEFLTYFNYEAQQDKSGLPNDRFSAERPEGSISTLTIQRTEQRDSAMYRCASSYLRGSRSPRTDTQYFGPGTRLTVL.